What follows describes a single TCR beta chain. The data belong to a study of T cells expressing NK-cell markers. Study information: According to the study, TCR beta repertoires originated from sorted CD3+CD56+NKG2C+, CD3+CD56+NKG2C- and CD3+CD56-NKG2C+ T cells.

No DNA is given; TCRdb re-called the 5' RACE reads and lists each CDR3 protein once. The sample data list about 460,000 distinct CDR3 sequences. This CDR3 contains 14 residues. Source material: blood T cells: a sorted CD56 or NKG2C T cell subset, CD4+ or CD8+ T cells, or bulk PBMC T cells (not recorded which). The TCR was taken from a woman aged 50 to 65 in good health. The J gene is TRBJ2-1, the V gene TRBV12-3 or TRBV12-4; with no DNA, the TCRdb D assignment of TRBD1 cannot be verified. CDR3 region: CASRLLSGEAAQFF.